This TCR beta chain was identified in a study of T cells in Graves' hyperthyroidism and ophthalmopathy. Study as a whole: The authors collected peripheral blood at initial diagnosis, before any treatment.

This CDR3 has 14 amino acids. With 4 bases clipped from V and 5 bases from J, the junction kept 7 bases outside the gene matches. CDR1 SGHTS and CDR2 YDEGEE come from the germline V gene. Study-level findings and limits: Blood also held most thyroid clonotypes expanded beyond 0.001.

The sample holds a few counts of this clonotype. Its cognate antigen is unknown. The investigators amplified TCR beta CDR3 regions from RNA transcripts. The TCR CDR3 was amplified in a first-round RT-PCR using the HTBI primer set. TCRdb re-called the multiplex PCR reads with MiXCR, one entry per CDR3 protein. Among about 330,000 distinct CDR3 sequences listed, 12% to 15% were seen once. Ophthalmopathy cases met thresholds of Clinical Activity Score at least 3, NOSPECS grade at least 4 and duration under 3 months. Around 10 ml of fresh peripheral blood supplied the PBMCs. The origin of this receptor is a woman in her 40s with Graves' ophthalmopathy. Sequenced input: blood. The J gene is TRBJ2-5, the V gene TRBV5-8; 8 nucleotides line up with TRBD2. CDR3 region: CASSLGLAAETQYF. The CDR3 DNA sequence: TGTGCCAGCAGCCTCGGACTAGCCGCGGAGACCCAGTACTTC.